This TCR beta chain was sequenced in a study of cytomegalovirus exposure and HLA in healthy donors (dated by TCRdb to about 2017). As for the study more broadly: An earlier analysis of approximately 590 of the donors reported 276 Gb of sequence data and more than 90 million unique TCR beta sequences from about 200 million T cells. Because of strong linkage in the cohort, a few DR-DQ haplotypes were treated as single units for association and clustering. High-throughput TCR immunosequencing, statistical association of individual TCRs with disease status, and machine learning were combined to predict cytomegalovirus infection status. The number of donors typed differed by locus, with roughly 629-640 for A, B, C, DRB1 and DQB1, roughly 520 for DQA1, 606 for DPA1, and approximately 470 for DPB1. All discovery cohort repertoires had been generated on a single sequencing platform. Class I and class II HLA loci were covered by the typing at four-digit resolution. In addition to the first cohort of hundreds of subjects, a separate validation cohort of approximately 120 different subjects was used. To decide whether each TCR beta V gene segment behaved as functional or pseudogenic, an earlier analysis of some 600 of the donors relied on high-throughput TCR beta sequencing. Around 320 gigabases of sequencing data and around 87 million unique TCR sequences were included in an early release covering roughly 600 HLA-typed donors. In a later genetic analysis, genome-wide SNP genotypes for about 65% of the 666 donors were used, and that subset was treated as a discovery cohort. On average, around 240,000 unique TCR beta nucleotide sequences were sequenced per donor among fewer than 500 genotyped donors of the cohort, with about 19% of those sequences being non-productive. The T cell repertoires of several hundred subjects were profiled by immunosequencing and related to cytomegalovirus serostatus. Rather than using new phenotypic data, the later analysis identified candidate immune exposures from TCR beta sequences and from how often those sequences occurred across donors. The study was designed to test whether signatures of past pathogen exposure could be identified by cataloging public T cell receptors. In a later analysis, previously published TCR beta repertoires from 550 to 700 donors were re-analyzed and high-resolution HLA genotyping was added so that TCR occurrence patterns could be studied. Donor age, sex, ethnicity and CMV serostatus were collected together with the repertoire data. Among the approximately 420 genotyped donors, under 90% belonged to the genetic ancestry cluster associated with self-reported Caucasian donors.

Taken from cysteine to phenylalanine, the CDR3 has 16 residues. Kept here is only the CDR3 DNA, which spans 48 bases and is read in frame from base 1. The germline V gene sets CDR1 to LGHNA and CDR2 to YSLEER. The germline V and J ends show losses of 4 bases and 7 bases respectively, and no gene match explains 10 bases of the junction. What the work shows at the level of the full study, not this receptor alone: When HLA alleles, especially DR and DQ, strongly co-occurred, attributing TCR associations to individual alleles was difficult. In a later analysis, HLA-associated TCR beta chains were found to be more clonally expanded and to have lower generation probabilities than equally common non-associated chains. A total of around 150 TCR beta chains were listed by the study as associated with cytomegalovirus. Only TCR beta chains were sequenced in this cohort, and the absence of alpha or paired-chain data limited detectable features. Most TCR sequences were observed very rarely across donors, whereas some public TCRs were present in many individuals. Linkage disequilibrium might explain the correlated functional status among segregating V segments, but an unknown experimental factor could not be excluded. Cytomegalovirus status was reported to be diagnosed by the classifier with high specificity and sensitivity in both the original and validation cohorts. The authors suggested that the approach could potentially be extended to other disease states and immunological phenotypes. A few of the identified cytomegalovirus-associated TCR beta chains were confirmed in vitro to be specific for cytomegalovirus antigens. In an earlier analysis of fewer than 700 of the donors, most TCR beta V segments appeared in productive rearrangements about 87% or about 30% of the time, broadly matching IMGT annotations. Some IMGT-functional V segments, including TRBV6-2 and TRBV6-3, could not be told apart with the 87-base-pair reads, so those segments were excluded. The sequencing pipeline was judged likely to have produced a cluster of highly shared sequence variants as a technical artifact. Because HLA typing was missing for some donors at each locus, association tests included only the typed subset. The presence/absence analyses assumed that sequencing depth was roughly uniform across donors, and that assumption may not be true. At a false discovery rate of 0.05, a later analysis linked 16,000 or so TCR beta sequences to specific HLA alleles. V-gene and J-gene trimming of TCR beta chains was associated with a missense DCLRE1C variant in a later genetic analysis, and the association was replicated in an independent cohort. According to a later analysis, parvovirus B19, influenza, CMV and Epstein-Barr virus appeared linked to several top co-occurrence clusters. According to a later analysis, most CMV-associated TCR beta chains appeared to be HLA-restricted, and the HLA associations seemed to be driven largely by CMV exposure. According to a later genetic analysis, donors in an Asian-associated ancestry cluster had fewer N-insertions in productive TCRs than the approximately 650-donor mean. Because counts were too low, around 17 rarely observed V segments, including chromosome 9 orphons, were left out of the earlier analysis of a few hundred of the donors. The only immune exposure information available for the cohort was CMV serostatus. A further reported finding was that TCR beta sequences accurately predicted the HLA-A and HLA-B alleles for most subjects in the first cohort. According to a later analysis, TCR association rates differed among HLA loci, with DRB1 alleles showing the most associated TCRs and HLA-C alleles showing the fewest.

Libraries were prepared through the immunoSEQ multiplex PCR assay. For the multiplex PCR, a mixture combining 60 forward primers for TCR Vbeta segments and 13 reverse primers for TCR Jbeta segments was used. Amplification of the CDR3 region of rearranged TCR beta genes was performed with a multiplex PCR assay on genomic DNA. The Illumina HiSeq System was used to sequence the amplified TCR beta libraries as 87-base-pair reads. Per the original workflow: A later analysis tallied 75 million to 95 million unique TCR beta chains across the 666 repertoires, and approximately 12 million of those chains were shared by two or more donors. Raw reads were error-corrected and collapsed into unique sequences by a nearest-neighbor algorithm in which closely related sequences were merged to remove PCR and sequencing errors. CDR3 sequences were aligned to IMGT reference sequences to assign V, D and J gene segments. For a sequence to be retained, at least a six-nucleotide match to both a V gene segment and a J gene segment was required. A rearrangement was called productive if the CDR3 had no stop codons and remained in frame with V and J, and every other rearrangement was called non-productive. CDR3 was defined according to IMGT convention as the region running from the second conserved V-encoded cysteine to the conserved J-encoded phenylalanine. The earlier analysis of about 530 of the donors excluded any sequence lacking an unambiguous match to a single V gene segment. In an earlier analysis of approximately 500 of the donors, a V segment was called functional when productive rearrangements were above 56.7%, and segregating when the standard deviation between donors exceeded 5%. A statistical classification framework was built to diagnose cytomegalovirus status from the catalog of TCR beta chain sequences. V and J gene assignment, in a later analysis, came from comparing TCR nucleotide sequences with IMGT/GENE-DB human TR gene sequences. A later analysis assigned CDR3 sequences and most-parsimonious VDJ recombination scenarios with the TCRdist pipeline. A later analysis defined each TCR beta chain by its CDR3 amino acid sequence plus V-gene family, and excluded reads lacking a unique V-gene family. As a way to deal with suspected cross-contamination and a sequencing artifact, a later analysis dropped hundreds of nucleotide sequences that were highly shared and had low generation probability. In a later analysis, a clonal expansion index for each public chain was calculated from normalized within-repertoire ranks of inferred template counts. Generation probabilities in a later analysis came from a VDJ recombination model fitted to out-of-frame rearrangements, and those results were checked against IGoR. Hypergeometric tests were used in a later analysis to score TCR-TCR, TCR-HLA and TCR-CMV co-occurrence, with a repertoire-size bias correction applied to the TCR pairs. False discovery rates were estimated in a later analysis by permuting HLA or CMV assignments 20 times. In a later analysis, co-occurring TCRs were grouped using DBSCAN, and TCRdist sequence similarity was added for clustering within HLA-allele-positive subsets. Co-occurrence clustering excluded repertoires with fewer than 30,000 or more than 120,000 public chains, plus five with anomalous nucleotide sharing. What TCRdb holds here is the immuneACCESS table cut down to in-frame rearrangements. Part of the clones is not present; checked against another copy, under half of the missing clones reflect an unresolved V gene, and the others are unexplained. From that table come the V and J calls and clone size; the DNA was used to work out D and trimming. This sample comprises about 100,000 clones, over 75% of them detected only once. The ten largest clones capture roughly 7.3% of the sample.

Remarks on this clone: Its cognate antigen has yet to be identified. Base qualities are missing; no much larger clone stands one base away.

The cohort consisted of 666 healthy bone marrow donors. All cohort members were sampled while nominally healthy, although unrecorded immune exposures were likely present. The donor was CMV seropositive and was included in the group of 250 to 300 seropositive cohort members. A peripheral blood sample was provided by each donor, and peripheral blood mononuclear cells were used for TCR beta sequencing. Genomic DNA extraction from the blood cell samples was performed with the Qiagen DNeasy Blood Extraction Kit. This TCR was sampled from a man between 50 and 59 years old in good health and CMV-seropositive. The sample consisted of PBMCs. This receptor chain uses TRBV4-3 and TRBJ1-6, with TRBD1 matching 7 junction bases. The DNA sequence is TGCGCCAGCAGCCCTACTACAGGGGAGTGGAATTCACCCCTCCACTTT. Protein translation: CASSPTTGEWNSPLHF.